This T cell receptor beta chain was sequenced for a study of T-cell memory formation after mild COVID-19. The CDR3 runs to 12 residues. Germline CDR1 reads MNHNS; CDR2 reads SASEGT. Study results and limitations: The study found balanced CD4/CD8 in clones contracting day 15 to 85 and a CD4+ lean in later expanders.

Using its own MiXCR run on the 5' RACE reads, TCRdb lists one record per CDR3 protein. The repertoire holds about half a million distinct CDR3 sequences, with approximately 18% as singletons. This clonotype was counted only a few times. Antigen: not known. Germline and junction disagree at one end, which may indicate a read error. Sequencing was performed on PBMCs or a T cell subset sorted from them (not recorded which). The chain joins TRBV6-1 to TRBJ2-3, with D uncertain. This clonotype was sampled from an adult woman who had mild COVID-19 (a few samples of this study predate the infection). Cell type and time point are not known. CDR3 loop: CASSEEGFQVVF. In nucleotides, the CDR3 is TGTGCCAGCAGTGAAGAAGGATTTCAGGTGGTTTTT.